These 8 T cell receptor beta chains came from one sample sequenced in a study of T cells in localized non-small cell lung cancer. Libraries were prepared by immunoSEQ multiplex PCR; TCRdb keeps only in-frame clonotypes and omits some of them. The data hold 130,000 or so clones, with 80% to 90% observed a single time. The input for sequencing was peripheral blood, taken before any cancer treatment. The receptors originated from a female donor aged 60 or older with stage I lung adenocarcinoma.

The chain links TRBV29-1 to TRBJ1-6; no clear D. The ends were cut back, 8 bases at V and 4 bases at J, with 12 bases in the middle. This CDR3 comprises 13 residues. Germline assignment: CDR1 SQVTM and CDR2 ANQGSEA. CDR3 protein: CSFRSGYNSPLHF. Here the CDR3 DNA reads TGCAGCTTCCGCTCGGGGTATAATTCACCCCTCCACTTT.

The chain recombines TRBV28 with TRBJ2-5; D remains ambiguous. The V end was cut by 4 bases, the J end by 0 bases, with 15 bases between. The CDR3 covers 16 residues. Germline CDR1 and CDR2: MDHEN and SYDVKM. The CDR3 DNA is TGTGCCAGCAGTTCGGTCCAATCAAGGTACCAAGAGACCCAGTACTTC. It codes for CASSSVQSRYQETQYF.

The CDR3 here is CASSSPTSGDYEQYF. CDR3 DNA sequence: TGTGCCAGCAGTTCTCCCACTAGCGGGGACTACGAGCAGTACTTC. This chain joins TRBV6-5 and TRBJ2-7; 10 bases are shared with TRBD2. This CDR3 region has 15 residues. Germline values: CDR1 MNHEY, CDR2 SVGAGI. V shed 4 bases, J shed 3 bases, and the junction held 6 bases outside the gene matches.

The V gene is TRBV27, the J gene TRBJ2-7; D is perhaps TRBD1 or TRBD2 (5 bases each). Germline CDR1 reads MNHEY; CDR2 reads SMNVEV (reference sequence). There are 15 residues in the CDR3. V shed 6 bases and J shed 3 bases, with 18 bases lying between them. Written as DNA, the CDR3 is TGTGCCAGCAGGGATACACCGGGACGATACTACGAGCAGTACTTC. The encoded protein is CASRDTPGRYYEQYF.

This clone was detected a few times. The genes are TRBV7-7 and TRBJ2-1, with unresolved D. Trimming cost V 3 bases and J 3 bases, with 6 bases left between them. Germline V CDR1 and CDR2: SSHAT, FNYEAQ (reference sequence). The CDR3 has 13 residues. CDR3 sequence reads: CASSFSSYNEQFF. CDR3 in DNA: TGTGCCAGCAGCTTCTCCAGCTACAATGAGCAGTTCTTC.

This sequence joins TRBV28 and TRBJ1-2; tentative D call: TRBD1 (5 bases). Trimming took off 5 bases at V and 2 bases at J, with 9 bases between the two ends. CDR3 length: 13 residues. Germline V CDR1 and CDR2: MDHEN, SYDVKM. The CDR3 region has the DNA TGTGCCAGCAGTCCTTGGGGCAACTATGGCTACACCTTC. Protein: CASSPWGNYGYTF.

Worth noting for this clone: Mismatch with germline at one junction end may stem from a read error. The J gene is TRBJ2-1, the V gene TRBV28, with 9 bases fitting TRBD2. The length of the CDR3 is 11 residues. The germline gives CDR1 MDHEN, CDR2 SYDVKM. The CDR3 is CASSLGLALVF. The CDR3 coding sequence is TGTGCCAGCAGTTTGGGACTAGCCTTGGTCTTC.

In its sample, this clone was seen once. V usage is TRBV23-1 and J usage is TRBJ2-4; D is unresolved. TRBV23-1 counts as an open reading frame of uncertain function. This CDR3 comprises 15 residues. With 2 bases removed from V and 0 bases from J, the gap between germline ends came to 8 bases. The chain's CDR3 is CASSQNTLAKNIQYF. The CDR3 DNA reads as TGCGCCAGCAGTCAAAACACCTTAGCCAAAAACATTCAGTACTTC.